The clone carrying this T cell receptor beta chain was seen a few times. Its target is unknown. These data come from a study of blood T cells in healthy people across ages. About the study: Capture via template switching afforded approximately one barcoded beta molecule per two T cells. Broader study findings: In older individuals, TCR beta diversity per million T cells was lower, falling roughly linearly with age.

Per sample, at least 5 micrograms of total RNA were extracted. This CDR3 is built from 13 residues. V lost 6 bases to trimming and J lost 4 bases, with 12 bases between them. Germline V gene sequence: CDR1 MDHEN, CDR2 SYDVKM. With a J-beta primer mix and a sample-barcoded 5' primer, a second PCR ran about 7 to 12 cycles. Every molecule of cDNA carried a tag from a template-switch adaptor with 12 random nucleotides. Each CDR3 protein is one row after TCRdb ran MiXCR on the 5' RACE reads. Here the sample spans fewer than 1.5 million distinct CDR3 sequences, around two fifths being singletons. This TCR was sampled from a woman under 30 in good health. The gene calls are TRBV28 and TRBJ1-2; D is ambiguous. The sequenced sample consisted of blood. This CDR3 reads CASSLQFLYGYTF. The CDR3 region has the DNA TGTGCCAGCAGCCTACAGTTCCTCTATGGCTACACCTTC.